What follows is one T cell receptor beta chain and its context. Its target is not known. This entry comes from a study of T cells in narcolepsy. Background on the study: Donors had narcolepsy type 1 or type 2, or were healthy controls. Regarding the study as a whole: No autoreactive T cell clone sequences appeared in some memory CD4+ repertoires. Reportedly, autoreactive clonotypes were serially detected in patients' blood but not controls'. Comparing one patient's CSF and blood CD4+ clonotypes highlighted HCRT- and TRIB2-specific autoreactive clonotypes.

Germline lookup yields CDR1 SGHNT and CDR2 YYREEE (reference sequence). The V and J ends lost 0 bases and 2 bases respectively, with 16 bases between them. The CDR3 runs to 17 residues. Sequencing used immunoSEQ multiplex PCR; TCRdb keeps in-frame clones, though not all of them. The table has 25,000 to 35,000 clones, roughly 90% seen once. The genes are TRBV5-4 and TRBJ2-3; either TRBD1 or TRBD2 may fit D (7 bases each). Sequencing input: CD45RA- memory CD4+ T cells from PBMCs. The clonotype originates from a human donor with narcolepsy. CDR3 amino acids: CASSLAGGAHSTDTQYF. The CDR3 DNA follows: TGTGCCAGCAGCTTGGCAGGGGGGGCGCATTCCACAGATACGCAGTATTTT.